This is a list of T cell receptor beta chains from one sample in a study of T cell changes during pregnancy in multiple sclerosis. Generated by immunoSEQ multiplex PCR, the TCRdb table keeps only in-frame clones and is missing some. The repertoire holds 15,000 to 20,000 clones, with around 85% as singletons. Specimen: CD8+ T cells from peripheral blood mononuclear cells, collected after pregnancy. All receptors derive from a female donor with multiple sclerosis, enrolled in a pregnancy study. CDR3s leave out the opening cysteine and the closing phenylalanine or tryptophan. Size is stated for part of the rows, as once, few or many counts, or as a class when the clone is expanded.

>TRBJ2-1|NA|TRBV11-2
ASSLDIQMEQF
>TRBJ2-1|NA|TRBV2
ASSEGQPVYNEQF
>TRBJ2-1|NA|TRBV6-5
AIKTGSNEQF
>TRBJ2-5|NA|TRBV6-5
ASSLIGTEMAQY
>TRBJ2-1|NA|TRBV28
ASSFPGLAGDNEQF
>TRBJ1-2|NA|TRBV6-1
ASSVQGTVYYGYT
>TRBJ1-5|once|TRBV6-5
ASSYRGPDQPQH
>TRBJ2-7|NA|TRBV4-3
ASSQDLYGFSEQY
>TRBJ2-7|NA|TRBV5-1
ASSLTGHEQY
>TRBJ2-3|NA|TRBV7-9
ASSFLAGGPTDTQY
>TRBJ2-7|few|TRBV7-8
ASSPMGTGSSYEQY
>TRBJ1-1|NA|TRBV6-5
ASSYSSRNTEAF
>TRBJ1-6|NA|TRBV28
ASSRNTIQGDYSYNSPLH
>TRBJ1-1|NA|TRBV7-8
ASSLFVRGTEAF
>TRBJ1-1|NA|TRBV2
ASRGQQGLNTEAF
>TRBJ1-1|NA|TRBV5-4
ASSSPGMGEAF
>TRBJ1-2|NA|TRBV7-9
ASSFGRETYGYT
>TRBJ2-6|NA|TRBV6-1
ASNSQDSGANVLT
>TRBJ1-5|NA|TRBV15
ATSRKGDQPQH
>TRBJ1-3|once|TRBV27
ASSPTGFGGNTIY
>TRBJ1-1|NA|TRBV27
ASSLSEGFDTEAF
>TRBJ2-1|NA|TRBV5-6
ASSLGTKQF
>TRBJ1-2|NA|TRBV6-1
ASSEVTGGSGYGYT
>TRBJ1-4|NA|TRBV13
ASSLGGGEKLF
>TRBJ1-1|NA|TRBV4-1
ASTDRVATEAF
>TRBJ2-5|NA|TRBV7-3
ASSLSGLAQETQY
>TRBJ2-7|NA|TRBV27
ASSLTASETYEQY
>TRBJ2-1|once|TRBV27
ASSLSAGSGTPANEQF
>TRBJ2-1|once|TRBV27
ASSLFVAGLNYNEQF
>TRBJ1-1|NA|TRBV6-1
ASSEPSPTEAF
>TRBJ1-2|NA|TRBV6-5
ASRGGQGGGYT
>TRBJ2-5|NA|TRBV28
ASSLVSYQETQY
>TRBJ2-2|NA|TRBV20-1
SAAGTGELF
>TRBJ2-7|once|TRBV18
ASSPLTGTIYEQY
>TRBJ2-1|NA|TRBV19
ASGQGDYNEQF
>TRBJ2-7|NA|TRBV2
ASSEAGQGPYEQY
>TRBJ2-1|once|TRBV5-1
ASSLAGLDYNEQF
>TRBJ1-4|NA|TRBV4-1
ASTPSAQGARGANEKLF
>TRBJ2-1|NA|TRBV15
ATSRDTQAGKQF
>TRBJ2-2|NA|TRBV10-3
AIRNRGREPNTGELF
>TRBJ1-4|NA|TRBV19
ASGGLGEKLF
>TRBJ2-5|NA|TRBV5-6
ASSGRTSGQETQY
>TRBJ1-5|NA|TRBV2
ASSQQAYSNQPQH
>TRBJ2-7|NA|TRBV7-8
ASSSITGLDSYEQY
>TRBJ2-7|NA|TRBV5-8
ASSIQGSLSYEQY
>TRBJ1-5|NA|TRBV9
ASSVGGNSNQPQH
>TRBJ2-7|NA|TRBV12-5
ASGLHRGYEQY
>TRBJ2-7|medium-sized|TRBV4-1
ASSPGQGPTYEQY
>TRBJ2-7|NA|TRBV19
ASSRWSSGSHEQY